One TCR beta chain is described in this entry. This entry belongs to a study of blood T cell repertoires in COVID-19. Study details: T cells, B-cell-depleted T cells, or PBMCs supplied cDNA or gDNA.

The CDR3 has 13 residues. CDR1 is SGHTA and CDR2 is FQGNSA in the germline V gene. Trimming took 5 bases from V and 4 from J, leaving 8 bases between them. Assay: immunoSEQ multiplex PCR; the TCRdb copy retains only in-frame clones and omits some. The sample has about 240,000 clones, 86% seen once; the top ten hold approximately 13%. The sample taken for sequencing was peripheral blood. The TCR originated in a man aged 80 or over with acute or convalescent COVID-19. The chain links TRBV7-2 to TRBJ2-2; D is perhaps TRBD2 (5 bases). CDR3 amino acids: CASSPRATGELFF. The DNA for the CDR3 is TGTGCCAGCAGCCCGAGGGCCACCGGGGAGCTGTTTTTT.